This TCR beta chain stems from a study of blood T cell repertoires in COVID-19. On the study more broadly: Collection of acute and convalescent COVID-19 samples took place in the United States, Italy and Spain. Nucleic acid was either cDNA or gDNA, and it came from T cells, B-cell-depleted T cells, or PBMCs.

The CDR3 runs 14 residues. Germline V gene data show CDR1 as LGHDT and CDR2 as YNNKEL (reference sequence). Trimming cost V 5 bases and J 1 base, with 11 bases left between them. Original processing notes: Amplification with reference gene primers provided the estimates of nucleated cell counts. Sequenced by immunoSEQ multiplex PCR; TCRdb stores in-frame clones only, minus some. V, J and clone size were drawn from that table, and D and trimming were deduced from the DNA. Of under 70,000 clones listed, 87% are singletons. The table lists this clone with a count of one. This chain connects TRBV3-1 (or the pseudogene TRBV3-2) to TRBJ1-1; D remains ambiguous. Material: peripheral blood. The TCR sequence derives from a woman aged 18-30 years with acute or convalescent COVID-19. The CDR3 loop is CASSSRRENTEAFF. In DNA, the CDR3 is TGTGCCAGCAGCTCCCGACGGGAGAACACTGAAGCTTTCTTT.